Included here is one TCR beta chain sequence, with context. In the original workflow: Using reference gene primer amplification, nucleated cell counts were estimated. The protocol was immunoSEQ multiplex PCR, while the TCRdb copy is restricted to in-frame clones and leaves out a portion. V and J calls and clone size come straight from that table; D and trimming were deduced from the DNA. The data hold approximately 360,000 clones, with roughly nine tenths observed a single time. The V gene end was trimmed by 6 bases and the J gene end by 4 bases; junction bases not matched to a gene: 9. Germline CDR1 and CDR2: SGHTA and FQGTGA. The CDR3 is 16 residues long. This specimen comes from a study of blood T cell repertoires in COVID-19.

This TCR derives from a man in his forties with acute or convalescent COVID-19. This chain uses TRBV7-3 with TRBJ2-3, with 11 bases lining up with TRBD2. The material sequenced was peripheral blood. The CDR3 region has the DNA TGTGCCAGCAGTCCAGGGCTAGCGGGGGGCCCAGATACGCAGTATTTT. Translating gives CASSPGLAGGPDTQYF.